This T cell receptor beta chain was sequenced for a study of T-cell memory formation after mild COVID-19. Across the whole study: In these data, TCR clusters were largely donor specific.

Broader study findings: Second-wave clones with a day 37 peak had unconfirmed SARS-CoV-2 specificity. Among clones contracting day 15 to 85, CD4/CD8 was balanced, whereas later expanders leaned CD4+.

Turning to this clonotype: What it binds is unknown.

UMIs and sample barcodes were carried by the TCR alpha and TCR beta cDNA libraries that 5'RACE produced using constant-segment primers. TCRdb re-derived calls from the 5' RACE reads in MiXCR, one entry per CDR3 protein. The sample contains 360,000 or so distinct CDR3 sequences, around 28% of which appear only once. The germline V and J ends were trimmed by 8 bases and 4 bases, with 12 bases remaining between them. In germline, CDR1 is MNHEY, CDR2 SMNVEV (reference sequence). The CDR3 length is 14 residues. The chain uses TRBV27 and TRBJ1-6; D call uncertain. Specimen: PBMCs or a T cell subset sorted from them (not recorded which). This TCR was sampled from an adult woman who had mild COVID-19 (a few samples of this study predate the infection). Cell type and time point are not known. CDR3 coding DNA: TGTGCCAGCGGACTCAGGATTTATAATTCACCCCTCCACTTT. This gives the protein CASGLRIYNSPLHF.